This T cell receptor beta chain is drawn from a study of T-cell reconstitution after alpha-beta-depleted transplantation in children. General study findings and limits: By about two months after transplant, alpha-beta T cells reportedly arose from several hundred graft clones that had expanded. Diversity of TCRbeta at day 60 was high in some patients, arising from surviving recipient T cells and thymic progenitors. Diversity and T-cell counts at one year after transplant derived mostly from new T cells.

Regarding this clonotype: Its matching antigen is unknown.

The authors prepared the TCRbeta library with unique molecular identifiers. Using its own MiXCR run on the PCR reads, TCRdb lists one record per CDR3 protein. The sample has 200,000 to 250,000 distinct CDR3 sequences, more than 20% seen once. The CDR3 totals 12 residues. Germline V gives CDR1 KGHDR, CDR2 SFDVKD. V lost 4 bases and J 4 bases, leaving 7 bases between the germline ends. The sequence was obtained from a female patient aged 2-9 years who had a stem cell transplant for congenital amegakaryocytic thrombocytopenia, so the T cells may come from the graft donor. J is TRBJ2-7 and V is TRBV24-1; tentative D call: TRBD1 (5 bases). Sequenced here: PBMCs, mostly from graft donor cells, sampled 360 days after TCRalphabeta/CD19-depleted stem cell transplant. The CDR3 bases are TGTGCCACCAGTGACGGACATTACGAGCAGTACTTC. Amino acid sequence: CATSDGHYEQYF.